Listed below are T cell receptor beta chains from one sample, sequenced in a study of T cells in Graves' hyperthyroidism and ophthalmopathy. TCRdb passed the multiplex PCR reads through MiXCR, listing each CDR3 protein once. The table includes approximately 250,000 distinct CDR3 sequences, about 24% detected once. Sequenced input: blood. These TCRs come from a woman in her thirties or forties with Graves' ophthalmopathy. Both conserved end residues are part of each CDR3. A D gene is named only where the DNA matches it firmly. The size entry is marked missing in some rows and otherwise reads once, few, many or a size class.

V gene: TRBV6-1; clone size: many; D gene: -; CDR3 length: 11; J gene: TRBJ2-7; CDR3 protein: CASSEFDEQYF; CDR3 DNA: TGTGCCAGCAGTGAGTTTGACGAGCAGTACTTC
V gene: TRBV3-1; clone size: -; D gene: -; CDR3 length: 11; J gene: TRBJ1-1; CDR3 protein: CASKGRAEAFF; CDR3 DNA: TGTGCCAGCAAGGGAAGGGCTGAAGCTTTCTTT
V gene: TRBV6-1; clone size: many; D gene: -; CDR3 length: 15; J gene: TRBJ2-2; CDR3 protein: CASSVRRGFTGELFF; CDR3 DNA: TGTGCCAGCAGTGTGCGTCGGGGGTTCACCGGGGAGCTGTTTTTT
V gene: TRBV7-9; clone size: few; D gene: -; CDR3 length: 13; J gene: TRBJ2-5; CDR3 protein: CASSPNAREAQYF; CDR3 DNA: TGTGCCAGCAGCCCCAACGCGAGAGAGGCCCAGTACTTC
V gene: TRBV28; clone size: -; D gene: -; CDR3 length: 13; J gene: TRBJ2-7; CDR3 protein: CASRGRVRDEQYF; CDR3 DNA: TGTGCCAGCAGAGGCAGGGTGAGGGACGAGCAGTACTTC
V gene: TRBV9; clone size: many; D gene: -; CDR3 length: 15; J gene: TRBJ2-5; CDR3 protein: CASSVPLDGRETQYF; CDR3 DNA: TGTGCCAGCAGCGTACCTCTCGACGGGAGAGAGACCCAGTACTTC
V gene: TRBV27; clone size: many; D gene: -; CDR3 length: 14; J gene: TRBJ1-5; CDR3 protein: CASSLNGGVQPQHF; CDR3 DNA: TGTGCCAGCAGTTTAAATGGGGGAGTTCAGCCCCAGCATTTT
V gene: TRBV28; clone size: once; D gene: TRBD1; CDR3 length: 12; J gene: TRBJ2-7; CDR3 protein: CASSGTALEQYF; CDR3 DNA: TGTGCCAGCTCTGGGACAGCGTTGGAGCAGTACTTC
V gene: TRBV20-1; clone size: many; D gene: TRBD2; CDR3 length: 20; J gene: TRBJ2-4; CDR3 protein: CSARDSRGGRADLAKNIQYF; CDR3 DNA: TGCAGTGCTAGAGATTCACGGGGTGGGAGGGCCGATCTAGCCAAAAACATTCAGTACTTC
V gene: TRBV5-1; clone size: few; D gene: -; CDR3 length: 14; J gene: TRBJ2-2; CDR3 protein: CASSRMGATGELFF; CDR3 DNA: TGCGCCAGCAGCCGGATGGGGGCCACCGGGGAGCTGTTTTTT
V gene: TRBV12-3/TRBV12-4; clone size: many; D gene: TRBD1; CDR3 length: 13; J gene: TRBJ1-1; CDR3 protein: CTSSWTGGTEAFF; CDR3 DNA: TGTACCAGCAGTTGGACAGGGGGCACTGAAGCTTTCTTT
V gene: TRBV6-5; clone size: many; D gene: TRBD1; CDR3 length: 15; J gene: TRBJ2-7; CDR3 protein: CASSYSTGVAHEQYF; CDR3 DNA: TGTGCCAGCAGTTACTCGACAGGGGTGGCCCACGAGCAGTACTTC
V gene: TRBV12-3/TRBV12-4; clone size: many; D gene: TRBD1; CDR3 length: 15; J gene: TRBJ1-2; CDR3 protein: CASSPLTGGINGYTF; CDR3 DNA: TGTGCCAGCAGTCCGCTGACAGGGGGTATCAATGGCTACACCTTC
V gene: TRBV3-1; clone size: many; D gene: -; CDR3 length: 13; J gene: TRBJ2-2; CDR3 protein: CASSQQGVGELFF; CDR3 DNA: TGTGCCAGCAGCCAACAGGGAGTCGGGGAGCTGTTTTTT
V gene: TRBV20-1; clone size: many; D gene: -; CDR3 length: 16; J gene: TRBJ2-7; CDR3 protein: CSARSPGGDRPYEQYF; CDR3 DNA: TGCAGTGCTAGATCCCCTGGGGGGGACAGACCCTACGAGCAGTACTTC
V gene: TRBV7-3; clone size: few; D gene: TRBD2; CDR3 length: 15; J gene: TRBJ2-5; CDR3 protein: CASRQGLAGAETQYF; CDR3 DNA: TGTGCCAGCAGGCAAGGACTAGCGGGAGCGGAGACCCAGTACTTC
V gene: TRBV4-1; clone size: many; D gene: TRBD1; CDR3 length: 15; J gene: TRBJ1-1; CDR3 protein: CASSRTGEMNTEAFF; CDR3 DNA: TGCGCCAGCAGCCGGACAGGCGAGATGAACACTGAAGCTTTCTTT
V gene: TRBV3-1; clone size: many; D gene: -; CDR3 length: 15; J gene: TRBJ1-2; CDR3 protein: CASSEADQGGYGYTF; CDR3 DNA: TGTGCCAGCAGCGAGGCAGACCAAGGCGGCTATGGCTACACCTTC
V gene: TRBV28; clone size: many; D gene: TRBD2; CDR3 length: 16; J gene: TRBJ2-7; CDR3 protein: CASRPPGGGYSYEQYF; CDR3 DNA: TGTGCCAGCAGACCTCCGGGGGGGGGCTACTCCTACGAGCAGTACTTC
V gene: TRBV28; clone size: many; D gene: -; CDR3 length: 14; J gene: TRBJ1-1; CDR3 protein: CASSLDARGTEAFF; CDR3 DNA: TGTGCCAGCAGTTTGGACGCCCGGGGGACTGAAGCTTTCTTT
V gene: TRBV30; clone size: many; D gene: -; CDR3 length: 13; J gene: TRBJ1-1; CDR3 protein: CAWSETGTTEAFF; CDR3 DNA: TGTGCCTGGAGTGAAACAGGGACCACTGAAGCTTTCTTT
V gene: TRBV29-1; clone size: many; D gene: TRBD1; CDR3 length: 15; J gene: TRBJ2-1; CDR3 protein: CSVDSGQGPNNEQFF; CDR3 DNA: TGCAGCGTTGACTCGGGACAGGGCCCAAACAATGAGCAGTTCTTC
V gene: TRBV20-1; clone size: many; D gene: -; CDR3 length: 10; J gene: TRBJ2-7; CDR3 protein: CSARDYEQYF; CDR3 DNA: TGCAGTGCCAGGGACTACGAGCAGTACTTC
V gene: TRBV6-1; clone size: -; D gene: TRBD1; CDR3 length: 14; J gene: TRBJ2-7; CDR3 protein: CASSDGQGDVEQYF; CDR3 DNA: TGTGCCAGCAGTGACGGACAGGGGGACGTCGAGCAGTACTTC
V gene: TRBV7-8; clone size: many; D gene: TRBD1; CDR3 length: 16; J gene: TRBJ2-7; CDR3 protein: CASSQVGQGGLYEQYF; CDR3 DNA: TGTGCCAGCAGTCAAGTCGGACAGGGGGGATTATACGAGCAGTACTTC
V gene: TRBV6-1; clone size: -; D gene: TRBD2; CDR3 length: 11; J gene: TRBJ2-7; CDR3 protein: CASTGGFEQYF; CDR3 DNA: TGTGCCAGCACGGGGGGTTTTGAGCAGTACTTC
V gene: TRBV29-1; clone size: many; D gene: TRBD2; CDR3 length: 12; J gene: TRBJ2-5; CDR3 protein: CSMTSGQETQYF; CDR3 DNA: TGCAGCATGACTAGCGGCCAAGAGACCCAGTACTTC
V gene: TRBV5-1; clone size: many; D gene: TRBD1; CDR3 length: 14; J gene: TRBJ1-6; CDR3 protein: CASSLSPGGSPLHF; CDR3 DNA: TGCGCCAGCAGCTTGTCCCCAGGGGGTTCACCCCTCCACTTT
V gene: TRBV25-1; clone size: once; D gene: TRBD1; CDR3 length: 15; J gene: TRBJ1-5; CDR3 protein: CASSVWDRSNQPQHF; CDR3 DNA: TGTGCCAGCAGTGTATGGGACAGGAGCAATCAGCCCCAGCATTTT
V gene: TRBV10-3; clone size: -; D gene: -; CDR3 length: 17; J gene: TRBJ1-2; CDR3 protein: CAISEPGTSGTEGGYTF; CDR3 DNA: TGTGCCATCAGTGAACCCGGGACTAGCGGGACGGAGGGAGGCTACACCTTC
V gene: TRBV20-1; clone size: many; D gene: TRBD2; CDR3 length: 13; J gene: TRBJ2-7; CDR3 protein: CSANPPTSGEQYF; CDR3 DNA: TGCAGTGCTAACCCACCCACTAGCGGCGAGCAGTACTTC
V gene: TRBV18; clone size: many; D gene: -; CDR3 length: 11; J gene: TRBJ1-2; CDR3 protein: CASSGEEGYTF; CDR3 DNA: TGTGCCAGCTCAGGGGAGGAGGGCTACACCTTC
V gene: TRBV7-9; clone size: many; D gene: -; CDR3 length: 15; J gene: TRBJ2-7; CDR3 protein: CASSSRTVNPYEQYF; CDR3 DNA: TGTGCCAGCAGCTCCCGCACGGTAAACCCCTACGAGCAGTACTTC
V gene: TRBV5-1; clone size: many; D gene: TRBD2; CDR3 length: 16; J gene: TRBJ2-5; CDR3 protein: CASSSYGLAGEKTQYF; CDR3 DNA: TGCGCCAGCAGCTCCTATGGACTAGCGGGAGAAAAGACCCAGTACTTC
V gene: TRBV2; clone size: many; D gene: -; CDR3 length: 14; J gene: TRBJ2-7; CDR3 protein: CASHRAGMEYEQYF; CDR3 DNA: TGTGCCAGCCACAGGGCGGGTATGGAGTACGAGCAGTACTTC
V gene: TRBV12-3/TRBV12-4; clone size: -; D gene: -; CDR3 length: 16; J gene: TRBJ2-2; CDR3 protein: CASSLSIGPSAGELFF; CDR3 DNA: TGTGCCAGCAGTTTATCCATCGGGCCTTCCGCCGGGGAGCTGTTTTTT
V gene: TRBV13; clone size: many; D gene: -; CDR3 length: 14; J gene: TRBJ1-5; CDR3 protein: CASSSRTGNQPQHF; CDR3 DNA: TGTGCCAGCAGCTCCCGGACCGGCAATCAGCCCCAGCATTTT
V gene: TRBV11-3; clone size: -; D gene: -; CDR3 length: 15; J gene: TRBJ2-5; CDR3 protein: CASSLGGGARETQYF; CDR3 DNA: TGTGCCAGCAGCTTAGGGGGGGGGGCGCGGGAGACCCAGTACTTC